This T cell receptor beta chain was documented in a study of low-dose radiotherapy and immunotherapy resistance in tumors. Primers targeting TRAV and TRBV primed first-strand cDNA, covering alpha and beta chains. A roughly 22-cycle PCR with a constant-region primer and V-primer adapter amplified TCRs. TCRdb passed the reads through MiXCR, listing each CDR3 protein once. This sample has tens of thousands of distinct CDR3 sequences, with 25% to 30% found just once. V lost 2 bases and J lost 6; bases outside the gene matches: 3. Germline CDR1 is SGHDT and CDR2 is YYEEEE. This CDR3 is 14 amino acids long. This sample's time point: after trial treatment. Sample treatment: LDRT plus nivolumab, ipilimumab, low-dose cyclophosphamide and aspirin (RACIN trial).

V and J are TRBV5-6 and TRBJ2-5; 11 bases are shared with TRBD2. The sequence derives from a male donor with prostate cancer. Specimen: PBMCs, collected after low-dose radiotherapy plus immunotherapy. CDR3: CASSFRLAGKTQYF. CDR3 nucleotides: TGTGCCAGCAGCTTCCGACTAGCGGGGAAGACCCAGTACTTC.